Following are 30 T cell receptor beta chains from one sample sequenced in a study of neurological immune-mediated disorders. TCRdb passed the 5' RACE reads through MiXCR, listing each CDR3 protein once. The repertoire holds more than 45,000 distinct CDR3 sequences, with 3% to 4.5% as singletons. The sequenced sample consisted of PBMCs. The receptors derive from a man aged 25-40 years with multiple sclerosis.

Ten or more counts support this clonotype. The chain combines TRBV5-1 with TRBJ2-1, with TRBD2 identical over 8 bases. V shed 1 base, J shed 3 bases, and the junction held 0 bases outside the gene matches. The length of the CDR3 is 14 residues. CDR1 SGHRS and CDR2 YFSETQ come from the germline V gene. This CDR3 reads CASSLREGYNEQFF. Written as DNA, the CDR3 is TGCGCCAGCAGCTTGCGGGAGGGCTACAATGAGCAGTTCTTC.

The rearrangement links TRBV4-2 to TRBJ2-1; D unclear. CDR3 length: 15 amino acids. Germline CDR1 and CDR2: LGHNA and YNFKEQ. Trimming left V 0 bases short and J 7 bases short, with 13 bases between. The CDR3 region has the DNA TGTGCCAGCAGCCAAGACCCGACGAGTTGGAATGAGCAGTTCTTC. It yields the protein CASSQDPTSWNEQFF.

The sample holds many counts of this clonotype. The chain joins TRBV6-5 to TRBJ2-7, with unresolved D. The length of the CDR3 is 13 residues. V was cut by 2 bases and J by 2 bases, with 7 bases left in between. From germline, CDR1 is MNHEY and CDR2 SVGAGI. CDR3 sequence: CASSYSLTYEQYF. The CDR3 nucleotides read TGTGCCAGCAGTTACAGCCTAACCTACGAGCAGTACTTC.

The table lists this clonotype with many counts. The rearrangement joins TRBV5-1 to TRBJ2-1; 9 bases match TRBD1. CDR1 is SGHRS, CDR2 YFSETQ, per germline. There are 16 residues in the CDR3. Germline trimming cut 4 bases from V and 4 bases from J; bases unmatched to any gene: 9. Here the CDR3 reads CASSGGDRERYNEQFF. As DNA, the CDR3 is TGCGCCAGCAGCGGGGGGGACAGGGAAAGATACAATGAGCAGTTCTTC.

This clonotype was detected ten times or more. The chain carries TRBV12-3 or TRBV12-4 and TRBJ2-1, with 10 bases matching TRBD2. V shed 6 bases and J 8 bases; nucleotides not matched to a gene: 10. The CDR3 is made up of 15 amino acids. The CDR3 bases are TGTGCCAGCAGCCTCGGGGGACTAGCGCGTGATGAGCAGTTCTTC. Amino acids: CASSLGGLARDEQFF.

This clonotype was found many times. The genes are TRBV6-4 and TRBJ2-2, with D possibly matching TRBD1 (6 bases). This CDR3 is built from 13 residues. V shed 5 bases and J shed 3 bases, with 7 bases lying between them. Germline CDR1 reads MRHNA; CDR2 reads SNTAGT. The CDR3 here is CASSHRDTGELFF. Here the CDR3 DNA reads TGTGCCAGCAGTCACAGGGACACCGGGGAGCTGTTTTTT.

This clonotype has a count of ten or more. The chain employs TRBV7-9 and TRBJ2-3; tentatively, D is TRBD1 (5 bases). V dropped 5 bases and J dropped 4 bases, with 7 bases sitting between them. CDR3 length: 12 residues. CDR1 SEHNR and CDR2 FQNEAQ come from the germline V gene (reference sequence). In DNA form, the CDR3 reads TGTGCCAGCAGCCAAGGGGCAGATACGCAGTATTTT. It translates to CASSQGADTQYF. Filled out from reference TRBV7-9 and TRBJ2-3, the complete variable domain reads DTGVSQNPRHKITKRGQNVTFRCDPISEHNRLYWYRQTLGQGPEFLTYFQNEAQLEKSRLLSDRFSAERPKGSFSTLEIQRTEQGDSAMYLCASSQGADTQYFGPGTRLTVL.

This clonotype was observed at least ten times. DNA for the CDR3: TGTGCCAGCAGTTCGGGACGGACATATGGCTACACCTTC. Protein: CASSSGRTYGYTF. The chain couples TRBV12-3 or TRBV12-4 to TRBJ1-2; D possibly corresponds to TRBD1 (5 bases). V dropped 4 bases and J dropped 5 bases, with 11 bases sitting between them. The CDR3 is 13 amino acids.

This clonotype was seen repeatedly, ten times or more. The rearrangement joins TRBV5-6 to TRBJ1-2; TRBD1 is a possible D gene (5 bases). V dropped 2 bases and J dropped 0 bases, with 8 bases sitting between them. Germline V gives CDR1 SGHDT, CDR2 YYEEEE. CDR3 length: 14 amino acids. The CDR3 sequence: CASSFGTSNYGYTF. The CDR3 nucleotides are TGTGCCAGCAGCTTCGGGACTTCTAACTATGGCTACACCTTC.

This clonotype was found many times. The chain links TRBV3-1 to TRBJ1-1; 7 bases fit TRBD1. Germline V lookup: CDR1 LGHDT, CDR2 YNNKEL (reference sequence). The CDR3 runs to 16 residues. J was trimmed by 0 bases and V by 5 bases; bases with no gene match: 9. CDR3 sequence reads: CASSFRTGGLNTEAFF. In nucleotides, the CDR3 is TGTGCCAGCAGCTTTCGGACAGGCGGCCTGAACACTGAAGCTTTCTTT.

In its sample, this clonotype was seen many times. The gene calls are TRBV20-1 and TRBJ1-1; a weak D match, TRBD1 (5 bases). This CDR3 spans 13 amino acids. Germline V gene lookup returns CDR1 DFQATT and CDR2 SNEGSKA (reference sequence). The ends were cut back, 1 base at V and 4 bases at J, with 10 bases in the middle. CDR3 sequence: CSARGIGGTEAFF. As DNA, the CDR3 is TGCAGTGCTAGAGGAATCGGGGGCACTGAAGCTTTCTTT.

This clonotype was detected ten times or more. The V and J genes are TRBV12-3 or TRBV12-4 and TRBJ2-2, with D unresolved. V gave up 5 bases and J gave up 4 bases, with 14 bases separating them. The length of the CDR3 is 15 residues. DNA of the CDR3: TGTGCCAGCAGTCCCGACGTTTTGGTCACCGGGGAGCTGTTTTTT. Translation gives CASSPDVLVTGELFF.

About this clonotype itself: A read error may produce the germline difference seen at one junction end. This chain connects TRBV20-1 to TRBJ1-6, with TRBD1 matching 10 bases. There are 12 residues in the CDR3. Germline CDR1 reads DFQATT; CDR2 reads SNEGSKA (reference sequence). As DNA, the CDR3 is TGCGGGACCGGGACAGGGGATTCACCCCTCAACTTT. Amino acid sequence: CGTGTGDSPLNF.

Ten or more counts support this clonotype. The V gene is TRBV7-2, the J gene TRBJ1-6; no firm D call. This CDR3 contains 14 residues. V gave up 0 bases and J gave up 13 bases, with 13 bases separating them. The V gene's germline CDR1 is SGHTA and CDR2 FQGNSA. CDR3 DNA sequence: TGTGCCAGCAGCTTAGCCCTCTCCGGCCGTCCCCTCCACTTT. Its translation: CASSLALSGRPLHF.

The CDR3 is CSARVPSGPMSGEQYF. As DNA, the CDR3 is TGCAGTGCTAGAGTACCTAGCGGGCCAATGTCCGGAGAGCAGTACTTC. The V and J genes are TRBV20-1 and TRBJ2-7; 8 bases are shared with TRBD2. J was trimmed by 7 bases and V by 1 base; bases with no gene match: 15. This CDR3 is 16 amino acids long. In germline, CDR1 is DFQATT, CDR2 SNEGSKA (reference sequence).

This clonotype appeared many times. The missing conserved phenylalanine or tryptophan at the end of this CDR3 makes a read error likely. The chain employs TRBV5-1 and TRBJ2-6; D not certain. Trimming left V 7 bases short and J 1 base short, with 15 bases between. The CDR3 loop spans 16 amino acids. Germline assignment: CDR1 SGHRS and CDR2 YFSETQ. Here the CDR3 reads CASYASPSSGANVLTN. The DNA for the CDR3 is TGCGCCAGCTATGCGTCCCCCAGTTCTGGGGCCAACGTCCTGACTAAC.

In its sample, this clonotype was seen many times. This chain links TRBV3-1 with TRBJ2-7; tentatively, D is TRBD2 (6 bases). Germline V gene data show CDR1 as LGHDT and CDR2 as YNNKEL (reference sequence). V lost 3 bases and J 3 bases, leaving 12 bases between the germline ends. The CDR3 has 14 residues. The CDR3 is CASSHFAGIYEQYF. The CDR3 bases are TGTGCCAGCAGCCATTTTGCGGGAATCTACGAGCAGTACTTC.

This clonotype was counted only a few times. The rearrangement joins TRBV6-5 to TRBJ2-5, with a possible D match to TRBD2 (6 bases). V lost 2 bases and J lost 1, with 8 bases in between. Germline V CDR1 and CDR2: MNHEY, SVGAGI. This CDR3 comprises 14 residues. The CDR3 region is CASSYTGLQETQYF. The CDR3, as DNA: TGTGCCAGCAGTTACACGGGACTCCAAGAGACCCAGTACTTC.

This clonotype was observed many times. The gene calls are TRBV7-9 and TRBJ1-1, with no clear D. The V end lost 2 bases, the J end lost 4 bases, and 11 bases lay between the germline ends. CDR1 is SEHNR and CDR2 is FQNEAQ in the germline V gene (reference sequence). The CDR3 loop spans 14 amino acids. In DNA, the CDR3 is TGTGCCAGCAGCTTAACCCCCAGCGGCACTGAAGCTTTCTTT. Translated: CASSLTPSGTEAFF.

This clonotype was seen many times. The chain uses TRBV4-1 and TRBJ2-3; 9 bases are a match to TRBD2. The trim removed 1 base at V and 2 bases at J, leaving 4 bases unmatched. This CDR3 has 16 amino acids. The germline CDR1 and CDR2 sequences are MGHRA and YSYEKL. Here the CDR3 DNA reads TGCGCCAGCAGCCAAGTAGCGGGGGACCACACAGATACGCAGTATTTT. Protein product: CASSQVAGDHTDTQYF.

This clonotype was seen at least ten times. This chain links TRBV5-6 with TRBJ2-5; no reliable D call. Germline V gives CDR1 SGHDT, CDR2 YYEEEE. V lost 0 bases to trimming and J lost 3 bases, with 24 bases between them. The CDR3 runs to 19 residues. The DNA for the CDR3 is TGTGCCAGCAGCTTGGCCCGGAGATTAAGATCGGCGGAGAAAGAGACCCAGTACTTC. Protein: CASSLARRLRSAEKETQYF.

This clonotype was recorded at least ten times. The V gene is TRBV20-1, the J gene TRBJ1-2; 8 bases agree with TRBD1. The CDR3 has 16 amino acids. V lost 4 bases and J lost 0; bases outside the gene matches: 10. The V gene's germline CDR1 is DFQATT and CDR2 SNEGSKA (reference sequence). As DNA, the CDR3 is TGCAGTGCTATTGGGGTAGGACAGGGAGCTAACTATGGCTACACCTTC. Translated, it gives CSAIGVGQGANYGYTF.

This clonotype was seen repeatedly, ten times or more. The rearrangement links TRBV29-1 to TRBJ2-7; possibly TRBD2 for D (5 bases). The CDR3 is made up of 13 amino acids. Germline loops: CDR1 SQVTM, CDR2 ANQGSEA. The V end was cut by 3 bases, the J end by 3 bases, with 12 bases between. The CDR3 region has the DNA TGCAGCGTTGAGACGGACTCATTCTACGAGCAGTACTTC. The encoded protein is CSVETDSFYEQYF.

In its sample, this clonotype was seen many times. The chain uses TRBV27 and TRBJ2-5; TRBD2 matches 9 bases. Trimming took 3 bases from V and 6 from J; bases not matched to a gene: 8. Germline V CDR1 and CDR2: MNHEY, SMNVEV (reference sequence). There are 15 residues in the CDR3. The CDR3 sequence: CASSFRAGGLQTQYF. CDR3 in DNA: TGTGCCAGCAGTTTCAGAGCGGGGGGTCTTCAGACCCAGTACTTC.

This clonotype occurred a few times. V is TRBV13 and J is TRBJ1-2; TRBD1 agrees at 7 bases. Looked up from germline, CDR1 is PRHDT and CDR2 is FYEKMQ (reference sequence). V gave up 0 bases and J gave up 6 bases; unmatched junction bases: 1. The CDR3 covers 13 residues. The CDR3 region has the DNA TGTGCCAGCAGCTTAGGACAGGGGAATGGCTACACCTTC. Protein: CASSLGQGNGYTF.

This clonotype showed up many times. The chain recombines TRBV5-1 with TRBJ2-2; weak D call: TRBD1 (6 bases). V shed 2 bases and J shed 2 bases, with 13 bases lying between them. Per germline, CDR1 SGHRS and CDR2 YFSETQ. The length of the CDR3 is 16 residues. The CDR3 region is CASSFRGGENTGELFF. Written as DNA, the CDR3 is TGCGCCAGCAGCTTTAGAGGGGGTGAAAACACCGGGGAGCTGTTTTTT.

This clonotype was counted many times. In DNA form, the CDR3 reads TGTGCCAGCAGCATGGGGACAGGAATATACGAGCAGTACTTC. It specifies CASSMGTGIYEQYF. The chain joins TRBV11-2 to TRBJ2-7, with 8 bases matching TRBD1. The germline V gene has CDR1 SGHAT and CDR2 FQNNGV. CDR3 length: 14 amino acids. Trimming took 5 bases from V and 4 from J; bases not matched to a gene: 7.

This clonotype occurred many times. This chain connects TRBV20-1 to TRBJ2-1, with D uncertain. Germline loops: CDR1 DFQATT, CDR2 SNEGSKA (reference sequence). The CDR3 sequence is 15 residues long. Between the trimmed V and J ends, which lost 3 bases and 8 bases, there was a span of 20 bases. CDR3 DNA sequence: TGCAGTGCTAGGCCGTTAGGAACCGCTCCCGATGAGCAGTTCTTC. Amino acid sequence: CSARPLGTAPDEQFF.

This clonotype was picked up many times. The CDR3, as DNA: TGCAGTGCTAGAGACGATGTGGAAGGAGCCGGGGAGCTGTTTTTT. This codes for CSARDDVEGAGELFF. This chain joins TRBV20-1 and TRBJ2-2, with D unclear. The germline V gene encodes CDR1 DFQATT and CDR2 SNEGSKA (reference sequence). The CDR3 spans 15 residues. V was trimmed by 0 bases and J by 6 bases, leaving 14 bases between them.

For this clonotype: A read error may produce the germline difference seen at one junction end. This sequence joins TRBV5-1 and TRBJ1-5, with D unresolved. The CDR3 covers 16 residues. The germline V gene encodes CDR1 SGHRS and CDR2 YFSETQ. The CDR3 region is CASSLSGRMSNQPQNF. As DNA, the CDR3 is TGCGCCAGCAGCTTGTCCGGTCGAATGAGCAATCAGCCCCAGAATTTT.